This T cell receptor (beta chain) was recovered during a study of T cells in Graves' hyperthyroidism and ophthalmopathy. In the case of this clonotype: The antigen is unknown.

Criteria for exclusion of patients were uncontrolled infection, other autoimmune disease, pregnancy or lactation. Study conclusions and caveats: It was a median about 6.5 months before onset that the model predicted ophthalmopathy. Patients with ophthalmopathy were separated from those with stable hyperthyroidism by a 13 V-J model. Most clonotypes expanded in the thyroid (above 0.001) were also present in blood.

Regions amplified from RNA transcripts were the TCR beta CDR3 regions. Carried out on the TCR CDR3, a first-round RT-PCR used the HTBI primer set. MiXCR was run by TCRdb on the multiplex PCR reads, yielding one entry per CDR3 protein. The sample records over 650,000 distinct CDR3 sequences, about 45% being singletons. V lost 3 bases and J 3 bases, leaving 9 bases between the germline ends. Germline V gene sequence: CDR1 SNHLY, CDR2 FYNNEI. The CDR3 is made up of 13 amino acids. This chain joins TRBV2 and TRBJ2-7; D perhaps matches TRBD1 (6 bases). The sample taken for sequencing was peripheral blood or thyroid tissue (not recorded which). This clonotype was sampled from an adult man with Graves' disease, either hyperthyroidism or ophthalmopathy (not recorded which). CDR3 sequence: CASSEDRSYEQYF. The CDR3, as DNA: TGTGCCAGCAGTGAGGACAGAAGCTACGAGCAGTACTTC.